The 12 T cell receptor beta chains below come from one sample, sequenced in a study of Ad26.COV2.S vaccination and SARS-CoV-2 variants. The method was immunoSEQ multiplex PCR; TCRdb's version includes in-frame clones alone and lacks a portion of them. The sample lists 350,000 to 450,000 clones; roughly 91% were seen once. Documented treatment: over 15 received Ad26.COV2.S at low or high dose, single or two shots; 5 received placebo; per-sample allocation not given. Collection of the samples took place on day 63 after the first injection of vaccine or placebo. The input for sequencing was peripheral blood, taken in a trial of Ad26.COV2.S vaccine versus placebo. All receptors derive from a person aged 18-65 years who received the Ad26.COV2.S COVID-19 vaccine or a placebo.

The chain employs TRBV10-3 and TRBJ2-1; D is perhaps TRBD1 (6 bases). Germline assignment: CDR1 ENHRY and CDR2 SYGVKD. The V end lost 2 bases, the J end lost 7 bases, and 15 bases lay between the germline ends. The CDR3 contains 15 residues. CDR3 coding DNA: TGTGCCATCAGTGAGAGACAGGTTATCGGGAATGAGCAGTTCTTC. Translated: CAISERQVIGNEQFF.

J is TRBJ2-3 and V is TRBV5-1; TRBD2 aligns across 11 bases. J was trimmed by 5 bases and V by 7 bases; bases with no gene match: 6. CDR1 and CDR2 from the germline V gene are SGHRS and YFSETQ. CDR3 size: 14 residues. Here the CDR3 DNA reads TGCGCCAGCGTAGCGGGGGGGGCAAGAGATACGCAGTATTTT. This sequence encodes CASVAGGARDTQYF.

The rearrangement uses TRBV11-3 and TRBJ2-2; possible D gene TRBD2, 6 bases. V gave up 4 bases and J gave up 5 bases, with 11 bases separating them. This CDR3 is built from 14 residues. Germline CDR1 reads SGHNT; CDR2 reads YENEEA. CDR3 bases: TGTGCCAGCAGCTCCCTCCGGGAGACCGGGGAGCTGTTTTTT. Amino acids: CASSSLRETGELFF.

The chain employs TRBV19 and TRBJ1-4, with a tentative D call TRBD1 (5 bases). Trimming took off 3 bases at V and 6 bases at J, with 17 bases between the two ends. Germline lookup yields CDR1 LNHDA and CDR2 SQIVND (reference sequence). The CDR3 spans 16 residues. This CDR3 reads CASSMEAYRTYEKLFF. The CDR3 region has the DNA TGTGCCAGTAGTATGGAGGCGTACAGGACTTATGAAAAACTGTTTTTT.

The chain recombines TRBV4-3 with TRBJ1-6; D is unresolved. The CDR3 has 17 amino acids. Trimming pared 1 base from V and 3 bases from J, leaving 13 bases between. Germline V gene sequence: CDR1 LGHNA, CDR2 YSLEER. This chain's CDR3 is CASSQGLRQSYNSPLHF. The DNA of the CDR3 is TGCGCCAGCAGCCAAGGACTCCGGCAGAGCTATAATTCACCCCTCCACTTT.

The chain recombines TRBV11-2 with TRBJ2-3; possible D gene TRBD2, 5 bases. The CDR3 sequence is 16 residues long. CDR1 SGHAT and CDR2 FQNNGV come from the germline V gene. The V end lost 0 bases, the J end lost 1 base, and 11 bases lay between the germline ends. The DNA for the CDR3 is TGTGCCAGCAGCTTAGAGGGCGGGCTCCGCACAGATACGCAGTATTTT. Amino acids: CASSLEGGLRTDTQYF.

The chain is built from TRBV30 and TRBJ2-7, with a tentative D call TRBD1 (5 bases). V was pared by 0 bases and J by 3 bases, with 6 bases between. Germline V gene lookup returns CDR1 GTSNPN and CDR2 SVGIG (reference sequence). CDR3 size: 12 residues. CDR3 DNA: TGTGCCTGGAGTGTTGACAGCTACGAGCAGTACTTC. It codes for CAWSVDSYEQYF.

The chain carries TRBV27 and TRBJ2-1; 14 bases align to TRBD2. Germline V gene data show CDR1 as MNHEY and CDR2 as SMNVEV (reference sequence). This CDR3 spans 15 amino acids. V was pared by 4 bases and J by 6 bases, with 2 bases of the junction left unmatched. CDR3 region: CASSSGTSGGNEQFF. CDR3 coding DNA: TGTGCCAGCAGTTCGGGGACTAGCGGGGGCAATGAGCAGTTCTTC.

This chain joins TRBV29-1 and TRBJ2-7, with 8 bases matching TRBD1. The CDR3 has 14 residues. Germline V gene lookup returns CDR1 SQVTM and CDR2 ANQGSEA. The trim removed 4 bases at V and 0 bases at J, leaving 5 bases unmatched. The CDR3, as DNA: TGCAGCGTTGTTAGGACAGGGAGCTCCTACGAGCAGTACTTC. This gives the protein CSVVRTGSSYEQYF.

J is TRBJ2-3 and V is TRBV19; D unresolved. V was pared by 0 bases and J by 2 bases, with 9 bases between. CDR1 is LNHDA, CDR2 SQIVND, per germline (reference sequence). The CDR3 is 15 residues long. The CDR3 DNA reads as TGTGCCAGTAGTATAGACAGATTAAACACAGATACGCAGTATTTT. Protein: CASSIDRLNTDTQYF.

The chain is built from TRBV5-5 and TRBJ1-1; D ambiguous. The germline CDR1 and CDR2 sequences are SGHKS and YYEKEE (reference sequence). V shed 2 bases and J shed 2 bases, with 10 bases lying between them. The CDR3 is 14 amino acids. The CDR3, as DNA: TGTGCCAGCAGCTTTGATGTAGGAAACACTGAAGCTTTCTTT. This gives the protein CASSFDVGNTEAFF.

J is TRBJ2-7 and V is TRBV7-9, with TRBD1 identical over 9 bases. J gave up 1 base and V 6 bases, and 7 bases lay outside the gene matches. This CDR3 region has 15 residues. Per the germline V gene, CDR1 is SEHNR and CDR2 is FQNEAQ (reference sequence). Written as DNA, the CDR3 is TGTGCCAGCAGGGAGGCGACAGGGGGATCCTACGAGCAGTACTTC. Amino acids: CASREATGGSYEQYF. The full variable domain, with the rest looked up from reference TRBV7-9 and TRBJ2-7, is DTGVSQNPRHKITKRGQNVTFRCDPISEHNRLYWYRQTLGQGPEFLTYFQNEAQLEKSRLLSDRFSAERPKGSFSTLEIQRTEQGDSAMYLCASREATGGSYEQYFGPGTRLTVT.